These 17 T cell receptor beta chains originate from one sample sequenced in a study of cytomegalovirus exposure and HLA in healthy donors. It was with 60 Vbeta and 13 Jbeta primers that the PCR ran. Clones were read by immunoSEQ multiplex PCR, and TCRdb kept only the in-frame ones, dropping some. Its table lists fewer than 60,000 clones. Material for sequencing was PBMCs. Receptor source: a woman aged 25 to 45 in good health and CMV-seropositive.

The J gene is TRBJ1-2, the V gene TRBV11-2, with 8 positions matching TRBD1. CDR1 SGHAT and CDR2 FQNNGV come from the germline V gene. Germline trimming cut 6 bases from V and 5 bases from J; bases unmatched to any gene: 11. This CDR3 contains 15 residues. In nucleotides, the CDR3 is TGTGCCAGCAGGGAGACAGGGGCATGGGGTTATGGCTACACCTTC. Its translation: CASRETGAWGYGYTF. Variable domain in full (rest from reference TRBV11-2 and TRBJ1-2): EAGVAQSPRYKIIEKRQSVAFWCNPISGHATLYWYQQILGQGPKLLIQFQNNGVVDDSQLPKDRFSAERLKGVDSTLKIQPAKLEDSAVYLCASRETGAWGYGYTFGSGTRLTVV.

The chain employs TRBV6-1 and TRBJ1-1; D not resolved. V dropped 1 base and J dropped 1 base, with 7 bases sitting between them. CDR3 size: 14 residues. Germline V gives CDR1 MNHNS, CDR2 SASEGT. This chain's CDR3 is CASSEGIANTEAFF. CDR3 coding DNA: TGTGCCAGCAGTGAAGGGATAGCGAACACTGAAGCTTTCTTT.

The chain has TRBV9 and TRBJ2-7; 9 bases agree with TRBD2. The CDR3 consists of 16 residues. With V trimmed by 0 bases and J by 2 bases, 6 bases remained unmatched. Per the germline V gene, CDR1 is SGDLS and CDR2 is YYNGEE. The CDR3 nucleotides read TGTGCCAGCAGCGTAGATGGTAGCGGGGGAACCTACGAGCAGTACTTC. Encoded protein: CASSVDGSGGTYEQYF.

This rearrangement joins TRBV11-2 to TRBJ1-1; D ambiguous. Per germline, CDR1 SGHAT and CDR2 FQNNGV. V lost 5 bases and J 6 bases, leaving 13 bases between the germline ends. The CDR3 is 13 amino acids. The CDR3 region is CASSHSPTAEAFF. Written as DNA, the CDR3 is TGTGCCAGCAGCCACTCCCCTACGGCTGAAGCTTTCTTT.

The gene calls are TRBV29-1 and TRBJ2-5, with 11 positions matching TRBD1. The assigned J gene may be wrong: the sequence end matches TRBJ2-7 better. The CDR3 runs to 14 residues. Germline V gene lookup returns CDR1 SQVTM and CDR2 ANQGSEA. CDR3 nucleotides: TGCAGCGCCGGGGAGGGGACAGGGGGCTACGAGCAGTACTTC. It codes for CSAGEGTGGYEQYF.

The rearrangement links TRBV19 to TRBJ2-7; 8 bases map to TRBD1. Looked up from germline, CDR1 is LNHDA and CDR2 is SQIVND (reference sequence). The CDR3 is 15 amino acids. Losses at the gene ends were 5 bases for V and 0 bases for J; bases not matched to a gene: 6. DNA for the CDR3: TGTGCCAGTAGTGCCTGGACAGGGAGCTCCTACGAGCAGTACTTC. Translation gives CASSAWTGSSYEQYF. Full variable domain (missing parts from reference TRBV19 and TRBJ2-7): DGGITQSPKYLFRKEGQNVTLSCEQNLNHDAMYWYRQDPGQGLRLIYYSQIVNDFQKGDIAEGYSVSREKKESFPLTVTSAQKNPTAFYLCASSAWTGSSYEQYFGPGTRLTVT.

The chain recombines TRBV11-3 with TRBJ2-5; D is undetermined. Germline values: CDR1 SGHNT, CDR2 YENEEA. V dropped 5 bases and J dropped 4 bases, with 23 bases sitting between them. CDR3 length equals 17 residues. CDR3 DNA: TGTGCCAGCAGCACCCGTTTCGGCATCGACACCCCAGAGACCCAGTACTTC. This codes for CASSTRFGIDTPETQYF.

V and J are TRBV7-9 and TRBJ1-4; 9 bases fit TRBD1. Per the germline V gene, CDR1 is SEHNR and CDR2 is FQNEAQ (reference sequence). V lost 5 bases to trimming and J lost 3 bases; unmatched junction nucleotides: 4. The CDR3 is made up of 15 amino acids. The CDR3 DNA reads as TGTGCCAGCAGCGGACAGGGGCCATCTAATGAAAAACTGTTTTTT. This translates into CASSGQGPSNEKLFF.

The gene calls are TRBV18 and TRBJ1-5; tentative D call: TRBD1 (5 bases). V was cut by 6 bases and J by 7 bases, with 10 bases left in between. This CDR3 region has 12 residues. Germline-derived CDR1 and CDR2 are KGHSH and LQKENI. The CDR3 region is CASSSGSQPQHF. For the CDR3, the DNA is TGTGCCAGCTCCTCAGGGTCCCAGCCCCAGCATTTT.

The rearrangement uses TRBV6-5 and TRBJ2-7; the match to TRBD1 covers 7 bases. Losses at the gene ends were 6 bases for V and 0 bases for J; bases not matched to a gene: 8. The CDR3 has 15 amino acids. Germline V lookup: CDR1 MNHEY, CDR2 SVGAGI. CDR3 amino acids: CASRPGTAYSYEQYF. The CDR3 DNA follows: TGTGCCAGCAGGCCCGGGACAGCTTACTCCTACGAGCAGTACTTC.

The rearrangement links TRBV19 to TRBJ2-2, with TRBD1 matching over 7 bases. The junction had 3 bases not matched to a gene; V was cut back by 4 bases and J by 4 bases. CDR3 length: 14 amino acids. CDR1 and CDR2 from the germline V gene are LNHDA and SQIVND (reference sequence). This CDR3 reads CASSTGQLTGELFF. CDR3 nucleotide sequence: TGTGCCAGTAGTACGGGACAGCTCACCGGGGAGCTGTTTTTT. Full variable domain (missing parts from reference TRBV19 and TRBJ2-2): DGGITQSPKYLFRKEGQNVTLSCEQNLNHDAMYWYRQDPGQGLRLIYYSQIVNDFQKGDIAEGYSVSREKKESFPLTVTSAQKNPTAFYLCASSTGQLTGELFFGEGSRLTVL.

The J gene is TRBJ2-1, the V gene TRBV5-1; 11 bases match TRBD2. V was pared by 4 bases and J by 7 bases, with 10 bases of the junction left unmatched. Germline loops: CDR1 SGHRS, CDR2 YFSETQ. This CDR3 is 16 amino acids long. The CDR3 here is CASSPLVSGGANEQFF. For the CDR3, the DNA is TGCGCCAGCAGCCCCCTCGTTAGCGGGGGGGCAAATGAGCAGTTCTTC. Filled out from reference TRBV5-1 and TRBJ2-1, the complete variable domain reads KAGVTQTPRYLIKTRGQQVTLSCSPISGHRSVSWYQQTPGQGLQFLFEYFSETQRNKGNFPGRFSGRQFSNSRSEMNVSTLELGDSALYLCASSPLVSGGANEQFFGPGTRLTVL.

With regard to this clone: One end of the junction does not line up with germline, which may come from a read error. This chain connects TRBV7-7 to TRBJ2-1; D is possibly TRBD2 (6 bases). This CDR3 has 14 residues. Per the germline V gene, CDR1 is SSHAT and CDR2 is FNYEAQ (reference sequence). CDR3 DNA: TGTGCTAGCAGCTTGGGGAGGAACGACAATGAGCAGTTCTTC. Encoded protein: CASSLGRNDNEQFF.

The chain uses TRBV18 and TRBJ2-7, with 8 nucleotides matching TRBD2. This CDR3 is 14 amino acids long. The junction had 7 bases not matched to a gene; V was cut back by 5 bases and J by 4 bases. Germline V gene data show CDR1 as KGHSH and CDR2 as LQKENI. CDR3 coding DNA: TGTGCCAGCTCAACCACGGGAGGGGAGTACGAGCAGTACTTC. Residues: CASSTTGGEYEQYF.

The rearrangement links TRBV7-2 to TRBJ1-2, with D maybe TRBD1 (6 bases). This CDR3 is built from 14 residues. V dropped 7 bases and J dropped 6 bases, with 18 bases sitting between them. Germline CDR1 and CDR2: SGHTA and FQGNSA. This CDR3 is CASTLPGTGNGYTF. As DNA, the CDR3 is TGTGCCAGCACCCTCCCTGGTACAGGGAATGGCTACACCTTC.

The genes are TRBV11-3 and TRBJ1-2; 7 bases fit TRBD1. The CDR3 contains 18 residues. V lost 3 bases, J lost 5 bases, and 18 bases stayed unmatched. Germline CDR1 reads SGHNT; CDR2 reads YENEEA. The CDR3 is CASSFRGTVSLPGYGYTF. DNA for the CDR3: TGTGCCAGCAGCTTCCGAGGGACAGTTTCCCTCCCGGGATATGGCTACACCTTC.

This sequence joins TRBV4-1 and TRBJ2-7, with D perhaps matching TRBD2 (6 bases). Trimming took off 4 bases at V and 6 bases at J, with 19 bases between the two ends. Germline CDR1 reads MGHRA; CDR2 reads YSYEKL. This CDR3 has 15 amino acids. CDR3 in DNA: TGCGCCAGCAGCCCCCCACTAGCAGGGCGTGGCGAGCAGTACTTC. It is translated as CASSPPLAGRGEQYF.